These T cell receptor beta chains were read from a single sample in a study of T cell repertoires in cytomegalovirus infection. MiXCR, applied by TCRdb to the reads, yields one record per CDR3 protein. The sample lists 150,000 to 200,000 distinct CDR3 sequences, approximately 20% seen once, with around 3.2% in the top ten. The sample comprised PBMCs. The receptors originated from a human donor in good health (CMV status not recorded). Some clones in this sample may be carry-over from other donors' samples. CDR3s include the opening cysteine and the closing phenylalanine or tryptophan. D genes are given only for firm matches. Only part of the rows carry a size: once, few, many, or a class if the clone is expanded.

V gene: TRBV12-3/TRBV12-4; D gene: -; clone size: few; J gene: TRBJ1-4; CDR3 protein: CASSPTVANEKLFF; CDR3 DNA: TGTGCCAGCAGCCCGACAGTGGCTAATGAAAAACTGTTTTTT
V gene: TRBV11-2; D gene: -; clone size: few; J gene: TRBJ1-1; CDR3 protein: CASSLGADSRGGAFF; CDR3 DNA: TGTGCCAGCAGCTTAGGGGCCGACAGCCGGGGAGGAGCTTTCTTT
V gene: TRBV7-2; D gene: -; clone size: many; J gene: TRBJ2-1; CDR3 protein: CASSLGAGRVYNEQFF; CDR3 DNA: TGTGCCAGCAGCTTAGGCGCCGGAAGGGTCTACAATGAGCAGTTCTTC
V gene: TRBV6-6; D gene: TRBD2; clone size: -; J gene: TRBJ2-6; CDR3 protein: CASSYRAGVSTGANVLTF; CDR3 DNA: TGTGCCAGCAGTTACCGGGCGGGGGTGTCGACTGGGGCCAACGTCCTGACTTTC
V gene: TRBV7-2; D gene: -; clone size: few; J gene: TRBJ1-3; CDR3 protein: CASSLARGPFSGNTIYF; CDR3 DNA: TGTGCCAGCAGCTTAGCTCGGGGGCCTTTCTCTGGAAACACCATATATTTT
V gene: TRBV5-1; D gene: -; clone size: few; J gene: TRBJ2-7; CDR3 protein: CASSFEGQRRFDEQYF; CDR3 DNA: TGCGCCAGCAGCTTTGAAGGACAAAGAAGGTTTGACGAGCAGTACTTC
V gene: TRBV13; D gene: -; clone size: -; J gene: TRBJ1-6; CDR3 protein: CASSLVGHGDSALHF; CDR3 DNA: TGTGCCAGCAGCTTAGTGGGACACGGGGACTCAGCCCTCCACTTT
V gene: TRBV5-6; D gene: TRBD1; clone size: few; J gene: TRBJ1-6; CDR3 protein: CASSGGTAYNSPLHF; CDR3 DNA: TGTGCCAGCAGCGGGGGGACAGCCTATAATTCACCCCTCCACTTT
V gene: TRBV20-1; D gene: -; clone size: -; J gene: TRBJ1-1; CDR3 protein: CSAVTGSVTIAPGAFF; CDR3 DNA: TGCAGTGCTGTTACGGGATCCGTAACGATCGCCCCCGGAGCTTTCTTT
V gene: TRBV7-8; D gene: TRBD1; clone size: many; J gene: TRBJ1-2; CDR3 protein: CASSLPGTGTHGYTF; CDR3 DNA: TGTGCCAGCAGCCTGCCCGGGACAGGGACCCATGGCTACACCTTC
V gene: TRBV6-1; D gene: TRBD2; clone size: many; J gene: TRBJ2-2; CDR3 protein: CASSEASGGIITGELFF; CDR3 DNA: TGTGCCAGCAGTGAAGCGAGCGGGGGGATTATTACCGGGGAGCTGTTTTTT
V gene: TRBV3-1; D gene: TRBD2; clone size: -; J gene: TRBJ2-1; CDR3 protein: CASSQVGTSGSSYNEQFF; CDR3 DNA: TGTGCCAGCAGCCAAGTCGGGACTAGCGGGAGTTCTTACAATGAGCAGTTCTTC
V gene: TRBV28; D gene: TRBD1; clone size: -; J gene: TRBJ1-5; CDR3 protein: CASSPRTGGNQPQHF; CDR3 DNA: TGTGCCAGCAGTCCGAGGACAGGAGGGAATCAGCCCCAGCATTTT
V gene: TRBV7-3; D gene: -; clone size: -; J gene: TRBJ2-7; CDR3 protein: CASSPFGGGGYEQYF; CDR3 DNA: TGTGCCAGCAGTCCCTTTGGGGGAGGCGGATACGAGCAGTACTTC
V gene: TRBV7-9; D gene: -; clone size: -; J gene: TRBJ2-5; CDR3 protein: CASSSQVQETQYF; CDR3 DNA: TGTGCCAGCAGCTCTCAAGTCCAAGAGACCCAGTACTTC
V gene: TRBV7-2; D gene: -; clone size: many; J gene: TRBJ1-6; CDR3 protein: CASSTPGRGTLHF; CDR3 DNA: TGTGCCAGCAGCACGCCGGGACGGGGCACCCTCCACTTT
V gene: TRBV7-9; D gene: -; clone size: -; J gene: TRBJ1-1; CDR3 protein: CASSLVQVNTEAFF; CDR3 DNA: TGTGCCAGCAGCTTAGTACAGGTGAACACTGAAGCTTTCTTT
V gene: TRBV7-4; D gene: -; clone size: -; J gene: TRBJ2-7; CDR3 protein: CASSLRSRQRFYEQYF; CDR3 DNA: TGTGCCAGCAGCCTGAGAAGTAGACAGCGTTTCTACGAGCAGTACTTC
V gene: TRBV7-2; D gene: -; clone size: many; J gene: TRBJ2-3; CDR3 protein: CASSLEGIRTDTQYF; CDR3 DNA: TGTGCCAGCAGCTTAGAAGGGATTCGGACAGATACGCAGTATTTT
V gene: TRBV28; D gene: TRBD2; clone size: many; J gene: TRBJ2-1; CDR3 protein: CASSFQRGTSGRIDEQFF; CDR3 DNA: TGTGCCAGCAGTTTCCAACGTGGGACTAGCGGGAGAATCGATGAGCAGTTCTTC
V gene: TRBV11-2; D gene: -; clone size: many; J gene: TRBJ1-1; CDR3 protein: CASSLENSGRGAFF; CDR3 DNA: TGTGCCAGCAGCTTAGAGAATAGCGGAAGGGGAGCTTTCTTT
V gene: TRBV4-1; D gene: -; clone size: -; J gene: TRBJ1-4; CDR3 protein: CASSQDRGEKLFF; CDR3 DNA: TGCGCCAGCAGCCAAGATCGGGGGGAAAAACTGTTTTTT
V gene: TRBV12-3/TRBV12-4; D gene: TRBD1; clone size: many; J gene: TRBJ2-3; CDR3 protein: CASSPDRGFPTDTQYF; CDR3 DNA: TGTGCCAGCAGTCCGGACAGGGGCTTTCCCACAGATACGCAGTATTTT
V gene: TRBV11-3; D gene: -; clone size: -; J gene: TRBJ1-6; CDR3 protein: CASSLAGYDSPLHF; CDR3 DNA: TGTGCCAGCAGCTTAGCAGGGTACGATTCACCCCTCCACTTT
V gene: TRBV19; D gene: TRBD1; clone size: many; J gene: TRBJ1-3; CDR3 protein: CASSRDRGLDTIYF; CDR3 DNA: TGTGCCAGTAGTCGGGACAGGGGTTTAGACACCATATATTTT
V gene: TRBV20-1; D gene: -; clone size: -; J gene: TRBJ1-2; CDR3 protein: CSASYGYTF; CDR3 DNA: TGCAGTGCTTCGTATGGCTACACCTTC
V gene: TRBV29-1; D gene: -; clone size: few; J gene: TRBJ2-5; CDR3 protein: CSVEDDRHQETQYF; CDR3 DNA: TGCAGCGTTGAAGACGACAGGCATCAAGAGACCCAGTACTTC
V gene: TRBV7-9; D gene: -; clone size: many; J gene: TRBJ2-5; CDR3 protein: CASSLREGAAPQYF; CDR3 DNA: TGTGCCAGCAGCTTAAGGGAGGGGGCAGCTCCCCAGTACTTC
V gene: TRBV28; D gene: -; clone size: few; J gene: TRBJ2-1; CDR3 protein: CASTESYNEQFF; CDR3 DNA: TGTGCCAGCACGGAATCCTACAATGAGCAGTTCTTC
V gene: TRBV6-6; D gene: -; clone size: many; J gene: TRBJ2-7; CDR3 protein: CAGAREPSYEQYF; CDR3 DNA: TGTGCGGGGGCGCGGGAGCCCTCCTACGAGCAGTACTTC
V gene: TRBV4-1; D gene: -; clone size: few; J gene: TRBJ1-1; CDR3 protein: CASSFAGLGLGLDTEAFF; CDR3 DNA: TGCGCCAGCAGCTTTGCGGGGCTAGGCTTGGGGCTGGACACTGAAGCTTTCTTT
V gene: TRBV28; D gene: TRBD2; clone size: many; J gene: TRBJ2-7; CDR3 protein: CASSLPIPAGGNEQYF; CDR3 DNA: TGTGCCAGCAGTTTACCTATCCCAGCGGGAGGTAACGAGCAGTACTTC
V gene: TRBV5-6; D gene: TRBD2; clone size: few; J gene: TRBJ2-1; CDR3 protein: CASSPASGPYNEQFF; CDR3 DNA: TGTGCCAGCAGCCCTGCTAGCGGACCCTACAATGAGCAGTTCTTC
V gene: TRBV20-1; D gene: -; clone size: -; J gene: TRBJ2-3; CDR3 protein: CSAYAAGPTSTDTQYF; CDR3 DNA: TGCAGTGCCTACGCAGCGGGTCCGACTAGCACAGATACGCAGTATTTT
V gene: TRBV28; D gene: -; clone size: -; J gene: TRBJ2-5; CDR3 protein: CASSLSEGTQYF; CDR3 DNA: TGTGCCAGCAGTTTGTCCGAGGGGACCCAGTACTTC
V gene: TRBV28; D gene: -; clone size: -; J gene: TRBJ1-1; CDR3 protein: CASRLTVRTTEAFF; CDR3 DNA: TGTGCCAGCAGATTGACAGTGCGAACCACTGAAGCTTTCTTT
V gene: TRBV6-1; D gene: TRBD1; clone size: many; J gene: TRBJ1-5; CDR3 protein: CASSRQGTGNQPQHF; CDR3 DNA: TGTGCCAGCAGCCGACAGGGGACGGGCAATCAGCCCCAGCATTTT
V gene: TRBV6-2/TRBV6-3; D gene: TRBD2; clone size: -; J gene: TRBJ2-7; CDR3 protein: CASSYLAGEGYEQYF; CDR3 DNA: TGTGCCAGCAGTTACCTAGCGGGAGAGGGGTACGAGCAGTACTTC
V gene: TRBV10-3; D gene: TRBD1; clone size: -; J gene: TRBJ2-2; CDR3 protein: CAISERQGNTGELFF; CDR3 DNA: TGTGCCATCAGTGAAAGACAGGGGAACACCGGGGAGCTGTTTTTT
V gene: TRBV19; D gene: TRBD1; clone size: -; J gene: TRBJ2-5; CDR3 protein: CASLGQDETQYF; CDR3 DNA: TGTGCCAGCCTGGGACAGGACGAGACCCAGTACTTC
V gene: TRBV5-4; D gene: -; clone size: -; J gene: TRBJ2-7; CDR3 protein: CASSSYSSYEQYF; CDR3 DNA: TGTGCCAGCAGCTCGTACAGCTCCTACGAGCAGTACTTC
V gene: TRBV6-2/TRBV6-3; D gene: TRBD1; clone size: -; J gene: TRBJ2-4; CDR3 protein: CASSPRTGMSAIQYF; CDR3 DNA: TGTGCCAGCAGTCCCCGGACAGGGATGAGCGCCATTCAGTACTTC
V gene: TRBV7-2; D gene: TRBD2; clone size: many; J gene: TRBJ2-7; CDR3 protein: CASSLRGLDFSYEQYF; CDR3 DNA: TGTGCCAGCAGCTTACGGGGACTAGACTTCTCCTACGAGCAGTACTTC
V gene: TRBV20-1; D gene: -; clone size: -; J gene: TRBJ1-5; CDR3 protein: CRARDGGFSNQPQHF; CDR3 DNA: TGCAGGGCTAGAGATGGGGGTTTTAGCAATCAGCCCCAGCATTTT
V gene: TRBV12-3/TRBV12-4; D gene: -; clone size: many; J gene: TRBJ2-6; CDR3 protein: CASSLAPGGSSGANVLTF; CDR3 DNA: TGTGCCAGCAGTTTAGCCCCGGGCGGAAGCTCTGGGGCCAACGTCCTGACTTTC
V gene: TRBV5-5; D gene: TRBD1; clone size: few; J gene: TRBJ2-7; CDR3 protein: CASSSTRTGRAEQYF; CDR3 DNA: TGTGCCAGCAGCTCGACCCGGACAGGGCGAGCCGAGCAGTACTTC
V gene: TRBV29-1; D gene: -; clone size: few; J gene: TRBJ1-2; CDR3 protein: CSVEEGPSGADGYTF; CDR3 DNA: TGCAGCGTTGAAGAGGGGCCTTCAGGGGCGGATGGCTACACCTTC
V gene: TRBV5-1; D gene: -; clone size: -; J gene: TRBJ1-2; CDR3 protein: CASSMGGRGYTF; CDR3 DNA: TGCGCCAGCTCGATGGGCGGACGTGGCTACACCTTC
V gene: TRBV7-8; D gene: TRBD1; clone size: many; J gene: TRBJ1-1; CDR3 protein: CASSLRPGGRGTEAFF; CDR3 DNA: TGTGCCAGCAGCTTACGCCCAGGGGGCAGGGGCACTGAAGCTTTCTTT
V gene: TRBV29-1; D gene: TRBD1; clone size: few; J gene: TRBJ2-7; CDR3 protein: CSVRGTGVYEQYF; CDR3 DNA: TGCAGCGTTCGAGGGACAGGGGTATACGAGCAGTACTTC
V gene: TRBV20-1; D gene: -; clone size: -; J gene: TRBJ1-1; CDR3 protein: CSARRGAGNTEAFF; CDR3 DNA: TGCAGTGCTAGACGGGGGGCGGGGAACACTGAAGCTTTCTTT
V gene: TRBV28; D gene: -; clone size: -; J gene: TRBJ1-6; CDR3 protein: CATGGWNSPLHF; CDR3 DNA: TGTGCCACGGGAGGGTGGAATTCACCCCTCCACTTT
V gene: TRBV7-2; D gene: -; clone size: many; J gene: TRBJ1-2; CDR3 protein: CASSSGKKLYGYTF; CDR3 DNA: TGTGCCAGCAGCTCAGGGAAGAAGCTTTATGGCTACACCTTC
V gene: TRBV7-2; D gene: -; clone size: many; J gene: TRBJ1-1; CDR3 protein: CASSAPYRASFTEAFF; CDR3 DNA: TGTGCCAGCAGCGCCCCCTATCGGGCTAGCTTCACTGAAGCTTTCTTT
V gene: TRBV5-1; D gene: TRBD2; clone size: -; J gene: TRBJ2-7; CDR3 protein: CASSLAGSGRAVYEQYF; CDR3 DNA: TGCGCCAGCAGCTTGGCGGGTAGCGGGAGGGCCGTCTACGAGCAGTACTTC
V gene: TRBV12-3/TRBV12-4; D gene: -; clone size: -; J gene: TRBJ1-1; CDR3 protein: CASTTQQGMNTEAFF; CDR3 DNA: TGTGCCAGCACTACTCAACAGGGCATGAACACTGAAGCTTTCTTT
V gene: TRBV28; D gene: TRBD2; clone size: few; J gene: TRBJ2-1; CDR3 protein: CASSGSGSGRNEQFF; CDR3 DNA: TGTGCCAGCAGTGGTAGCGGGAGCGGTAGAAATGAGCAGTTCTTC
V gene: TRBV20-1; D gene: -; clone size: -; J gene: TRBJ1-4; CDR3 protein: CSGIQGPSPYEKLFF; CDR3 DNA: TGCAGTGGCATACAGGGCCCCTCGCCCTATGAAAAACTGTTTTTT
V gene: TRBV15; D gene: -; clone size: few; J gene: TRBJ1-1; CDR3 protein: CATSRDLGDTEAFF; CDR3 DNA: TGTGCCACCAGCAGAGATCTGGGGGACACTGAAGCTTTCTTT